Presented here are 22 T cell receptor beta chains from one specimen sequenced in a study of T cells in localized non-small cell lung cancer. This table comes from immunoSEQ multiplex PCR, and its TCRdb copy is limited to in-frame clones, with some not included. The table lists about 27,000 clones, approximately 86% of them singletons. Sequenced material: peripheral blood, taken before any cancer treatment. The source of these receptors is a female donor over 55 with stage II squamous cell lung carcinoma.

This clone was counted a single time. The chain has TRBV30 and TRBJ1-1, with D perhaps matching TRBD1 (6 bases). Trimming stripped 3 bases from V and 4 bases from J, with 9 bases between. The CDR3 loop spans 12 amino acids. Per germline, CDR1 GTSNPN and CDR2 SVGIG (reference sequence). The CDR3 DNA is TGTGCCTGGAGAGGGGGAGGCACTGAAGCTTTCTTT. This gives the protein CAWRGGGTEAFF.

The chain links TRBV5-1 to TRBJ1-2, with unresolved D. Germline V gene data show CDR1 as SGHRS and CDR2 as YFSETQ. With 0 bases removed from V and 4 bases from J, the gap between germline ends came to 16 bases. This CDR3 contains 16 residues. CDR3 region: CASSLAATLEGYGYTF. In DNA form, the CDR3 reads TGCGCCAGCAGCTTGGCCGCGACATTGGAGGGCTATGGCTACACCTTC.

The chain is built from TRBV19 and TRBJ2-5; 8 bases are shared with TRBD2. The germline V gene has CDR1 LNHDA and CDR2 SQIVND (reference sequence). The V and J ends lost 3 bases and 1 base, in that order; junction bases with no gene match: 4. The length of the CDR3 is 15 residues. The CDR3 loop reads CASSIGGRLQETQYF. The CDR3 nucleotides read TGTGCCAGTAGTATTGGCGGGAGGCTCCAAGAGACCCAGTACTTC.

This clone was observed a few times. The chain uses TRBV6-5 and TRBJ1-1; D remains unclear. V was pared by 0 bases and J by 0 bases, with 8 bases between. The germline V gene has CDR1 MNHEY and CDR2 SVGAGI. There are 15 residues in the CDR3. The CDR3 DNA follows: TGTGCCAGCAGTTACTCCACAAACCTGAACACTGAAGCTTTCTTT. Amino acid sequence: CASSYSTNLNTEAFF.

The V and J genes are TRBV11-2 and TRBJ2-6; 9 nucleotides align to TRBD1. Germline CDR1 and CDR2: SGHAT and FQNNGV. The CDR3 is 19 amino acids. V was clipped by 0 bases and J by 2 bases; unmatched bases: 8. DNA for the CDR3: TGTGCCAGCAGCTTAGATCGGGGACAGGGATTTCCTGGGGCCAACGTCCTGACTTTC. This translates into CASSLDRGQGFPGANVLTF.

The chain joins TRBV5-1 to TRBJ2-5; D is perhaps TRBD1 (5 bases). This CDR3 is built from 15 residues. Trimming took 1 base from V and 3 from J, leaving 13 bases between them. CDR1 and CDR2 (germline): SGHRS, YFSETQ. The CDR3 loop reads CASSLQLGLEETQYF. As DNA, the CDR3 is TGCGCCAGCAGCTTGCAGCTGGGGCTCGAAGAGACCCAGTACTTC. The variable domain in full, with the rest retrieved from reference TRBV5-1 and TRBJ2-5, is KAGVTQTPRYLIKTRGQQVTLSCSPISGHRSVSWYQQTPGQGLQFLFEYFSETQRNKGNFPGRFSGRQFSNSRSEMNVSTLELGDSALYLCASSLQLGLEETQYFGPGTRLLVL.

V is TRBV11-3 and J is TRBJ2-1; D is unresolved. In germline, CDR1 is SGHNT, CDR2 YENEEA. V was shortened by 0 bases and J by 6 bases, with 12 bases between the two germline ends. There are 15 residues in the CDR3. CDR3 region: CASSLDGVNSNEQFF. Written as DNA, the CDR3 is TGTGCCAGCAGCTTAGATGGGGTTAACAGCAATGAGCAGTTCTTC.

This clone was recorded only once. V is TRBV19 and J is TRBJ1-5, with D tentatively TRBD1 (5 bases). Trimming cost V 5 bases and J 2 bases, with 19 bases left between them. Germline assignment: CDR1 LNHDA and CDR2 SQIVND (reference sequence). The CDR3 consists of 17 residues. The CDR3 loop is CASSLHHGGSGNQPQHF. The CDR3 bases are TGTGCCAGTAGTCTCCACCACGGGGGGTCGGGCAATCAGCCCCAGCATTTT.

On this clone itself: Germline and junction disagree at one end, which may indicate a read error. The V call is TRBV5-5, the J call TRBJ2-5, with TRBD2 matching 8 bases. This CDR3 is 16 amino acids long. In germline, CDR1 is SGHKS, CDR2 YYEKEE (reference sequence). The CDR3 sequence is CASSTGTSNPRESQYF. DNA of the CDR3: TGTGCCAGCAGTACCGGGACTAGTAACCCAAGAGAGTCCCAGTACTTC. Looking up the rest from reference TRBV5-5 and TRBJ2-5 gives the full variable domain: DAGVTQSPTHLIKTRGQQVTLRCSPISGHKSVSWYQQVLGQGPQFIFQYYEKEERGRGNFPDRFSARQFPNYSSELNVNALLLGDSALYLCASSTGTSNPRESQYFGPGTRLLVL.

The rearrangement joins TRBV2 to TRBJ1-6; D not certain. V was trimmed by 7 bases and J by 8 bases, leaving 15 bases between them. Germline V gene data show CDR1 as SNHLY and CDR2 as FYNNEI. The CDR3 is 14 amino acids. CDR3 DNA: TGTGCCAGCACCATCCGGTACTCAGATTCACCCCTCCACTTT. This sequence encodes CASTIRYSDSPLHF.

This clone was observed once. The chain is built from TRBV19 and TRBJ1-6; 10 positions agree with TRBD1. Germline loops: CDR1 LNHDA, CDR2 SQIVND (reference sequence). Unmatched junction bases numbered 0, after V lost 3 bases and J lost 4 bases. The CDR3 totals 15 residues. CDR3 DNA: TGTGCCAGTAGTATGGGACAGGGGTATAATTCACCCCTCCACTTT. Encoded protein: CASSMGQGYNSPLHF.

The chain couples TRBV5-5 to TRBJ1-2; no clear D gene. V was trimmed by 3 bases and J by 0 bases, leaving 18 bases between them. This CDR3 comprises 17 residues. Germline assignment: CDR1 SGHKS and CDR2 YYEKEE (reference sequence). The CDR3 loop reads CASSWEYWATSNYGYTF. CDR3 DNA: TGTGCCAGCAGCTGGGAATATTGGGCGACTTCTAACTATGGCTACACCTTC.

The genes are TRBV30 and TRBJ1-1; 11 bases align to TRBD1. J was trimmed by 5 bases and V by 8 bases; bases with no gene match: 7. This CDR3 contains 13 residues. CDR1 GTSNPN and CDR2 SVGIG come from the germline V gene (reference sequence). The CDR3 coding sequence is TGTGCCGGACAGGGGGCATCCCGAACTGAAGCTTTCTTT. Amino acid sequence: CAGQGASRTEAFF.

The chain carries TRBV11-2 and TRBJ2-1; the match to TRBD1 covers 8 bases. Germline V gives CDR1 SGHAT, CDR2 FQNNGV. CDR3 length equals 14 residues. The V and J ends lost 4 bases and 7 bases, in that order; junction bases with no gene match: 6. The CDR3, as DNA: TGTGCCAGCAGCTCGGACAGGGTAAGGAATGAGCAGTTCTTC. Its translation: CASSSDRVRNEQFF. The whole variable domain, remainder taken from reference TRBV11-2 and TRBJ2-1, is EAGVAQSPRYKIIEKRQSVAFWCNPISGHATLYWYQQILGQGPKLLIQFQNNGVVDDSQLPKDRFSAERLKGVDSTLKIQPAKLEDSAVYLCASSSDRVRNEQFFGPGTRLTVL.

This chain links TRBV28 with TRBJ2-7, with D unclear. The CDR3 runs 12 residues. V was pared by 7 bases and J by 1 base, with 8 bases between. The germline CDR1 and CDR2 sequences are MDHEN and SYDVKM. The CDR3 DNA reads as TGTGCCAGCACGCAGAGTTCCTACGAGCAGTACTTC. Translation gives CASTQSSYEQYF.

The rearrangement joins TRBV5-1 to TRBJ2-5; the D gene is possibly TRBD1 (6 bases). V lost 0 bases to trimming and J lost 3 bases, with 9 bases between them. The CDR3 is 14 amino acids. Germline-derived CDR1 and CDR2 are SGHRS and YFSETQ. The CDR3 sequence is CASSLGRGEETQYF. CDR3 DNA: TGCGCCAGCAGCTTGGGCAGGGGTGAAGAGACCCAGTACTTC.

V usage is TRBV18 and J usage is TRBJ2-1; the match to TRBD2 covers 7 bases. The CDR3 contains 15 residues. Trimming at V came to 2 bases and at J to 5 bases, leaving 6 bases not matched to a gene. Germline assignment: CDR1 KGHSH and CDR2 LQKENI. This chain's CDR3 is CASSPRRERNNEQFF. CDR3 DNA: TGTGCCAGCTCACCAAGGCGGGAGAGGAACAATGAGCAGTTCTTC.

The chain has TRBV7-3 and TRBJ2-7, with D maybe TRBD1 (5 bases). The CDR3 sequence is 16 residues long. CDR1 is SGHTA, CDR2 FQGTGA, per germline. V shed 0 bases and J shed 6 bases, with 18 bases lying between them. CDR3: CASSLTSGANLREQYF. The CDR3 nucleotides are TGTGCCAGCAGCTTAACGTCTGGGGCTAACCTACGCGAGCAGTACTTC. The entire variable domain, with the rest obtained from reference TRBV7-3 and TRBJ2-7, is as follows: GAGVSQTPSNKVTEKGKYVELRCDPISGHTALYWYRQSLGQGPEFLIYFQGTGAADDSGLPNDRFFAVRPEGSVSTLKIQRTERGDSAVYLCASSLTSGANLREQYFGPGTRLTVT.

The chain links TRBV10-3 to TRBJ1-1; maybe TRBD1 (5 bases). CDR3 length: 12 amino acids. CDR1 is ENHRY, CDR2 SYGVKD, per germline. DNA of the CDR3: TGTGCTCACTCGATAGGGGACACTGAAGCTTTCTTT. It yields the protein CAHSIGDTEAFF.

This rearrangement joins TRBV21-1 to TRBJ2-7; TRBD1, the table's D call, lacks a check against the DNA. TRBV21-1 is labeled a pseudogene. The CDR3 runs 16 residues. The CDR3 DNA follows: TGTGCCAGCAGTTGTAGAAGGGGCCTCCTCTCCTACGAGCAGTACTTC. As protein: CASSCRRGLLSYEQYF.

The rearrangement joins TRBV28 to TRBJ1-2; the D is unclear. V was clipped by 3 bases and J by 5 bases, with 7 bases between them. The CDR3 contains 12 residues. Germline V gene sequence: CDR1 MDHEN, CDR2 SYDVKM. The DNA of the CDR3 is TGTGCCAGCAGTTTTGGTGGATATGGCTACACCTTC. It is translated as CASSFGGYGYTF.

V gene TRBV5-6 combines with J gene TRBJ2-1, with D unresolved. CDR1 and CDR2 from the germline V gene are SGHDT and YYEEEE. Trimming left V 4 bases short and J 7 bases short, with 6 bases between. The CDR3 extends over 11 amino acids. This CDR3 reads CASSLWNEQFF. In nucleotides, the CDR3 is TGTGCCAGCAGCCTGTGGAATGAGCAGTTCTTC.